Here is one T cell receptor (beta chain) with its context. Its antigen is undetermined. The sample originates from a study of beta chain features in type 1 diabetes. Study-wide findings and caveats: Type 1 diabetes patients showed fewer insertions and more deletions at VDJ junctions. Patients with Type 1 diabetes showed moderately but significantly shorter TCRB CDR3s in all four CD4+ subsets.

Trimming removed 0 bases at V and 2 bases at J, with 11 bases between. CDR3 length equals 15 residues. Germline lookup yields CDR1 SGHRS and CDR2 YFSETQ. cDNA synthesis used the whole RNA isolate, giving expressed TCRB sequences. TCRdb's table, derived via immunoSEQ multiplex PCR, lists solely in-frame clones and lacks some. The data hold some 350,000 clones, with roughly 12% observed a single time. By way of CD45RO/CCR7/CD25/CD127/CD95/CD27, the CD4+ regulatory, stem cell-like memory, central memory and naive cells were sorted. The sample was naive CD4+ T cells from blood. The sequence came from a woman under 30 with type 1 diabetes. The chain links TRBV5-1 to TRBJ1-1; D is perhaps TRBD1 (6 bases). CDR3 sequence: CASSLVAGVNTEAFF. In nucleotides, the CDR3 is TGCGCCAGCAGCTTGGTGGCAGGGGTAAACACTGAAGCTTTCTTT.